A selection of T cell receptor beta chains follows, all from one sample in a study of CD8 T cells in ankylosing spondylitis. TCRdb ran MiXCR on the 5' RACE reads and lists one entry per CDR3 protein. The table lists some 130,000 distinct CDR3 sequences, roughly 13% of them singletons, with 2.5% to 3% in the top ten. The specimen sequenced was blood, either unsorted or a sorted T cell fraction (not recorded which). These receptors were collected from a female donor with ankylosing spondylitis or in good health (not recorded which). CDR3s include the opening cysteine and the closing phenylalanine or tryptophan. Each record gives: J gene, V gene, CDR3 protein.

TRBJ2-2 TRBV20-1 CSAVEQERDTGELFF
TRBJ1-1 TRBV21-1 CASSKEGRTGIMNTEAFF
TRBJ2-2 TRBV5-4 CASSLSRNTGELFF
TRBJ2-2 TRBV20-1 CSARDPTGTGGELFF
TRBJ1-2 TRBV7-9 CASSSQGAQGYTF
TRBJ2-4 TRBV5-1 CASSLASGRVLAKNIQYF
TRBJ2-1 TRBV5-1 CASSRRVAGGDEQFF
TRBJ1-5 TRBV20-1 CSARGGTDQPQHF
TRBJ2-4 TRBV20-1 CSARPPIDRANIQYF
TRBJ2-1 TRBV20-1 CSAGPAFIAYNEQFF
TRBJ2-1 TRBV7-8 CASSFWTGVYNEQFF
TRBJ2-7 TRBV20-1 CSARSATPEQYF
TRBJ1-1 TRBV20-1 CSASQGAVTEAFF
TRBJ2-7 TRBV5-1 CASSLPSGSRDEQYF
TRBJ2-7 TRBV28 CASRGAQVDEQYF
TRBJ2-1 TRBV5-1 CATSAGTKDQDEQFF
TRBJ2-3 TRBV12-5 CASGSGLAGGSTDTQYF
TRBJ2-1 TRBV19 CASSPRTSGSSYNEQFF
TRBJ1-1 TRBV20-1 CSAREGTGGTEAFF
TRBJ1-2 TRBV6-1 CASRRASDYGYTF
TRBJ2-5 TRBV20-1 CSAQVGYEETQYF
TRBJ2-7 TRBV5-6 CASSAATYEQYF
TRBJ2-3 TRBV20-1 CSASGGADTQYF
TRBJ2-1 TRBV4-2 CASSQDISGSYNEQFF
TRBJ1-1 TRBV27 CASSSDRGSRTEAFF
TRBJ1-1 TRBV29-1 CSVFGGRLRYTEAFF